A single sample gave rise to the 12 T cell receptor beta chains below, sequenced in a study of memory CD4+ T cells and cytomegalovirus serostatus. The sort gate was single viable CD3+CD4+CD8-CD45RO+ cells for memory CD4+ T cells. The repertoire was sequenced with immunoSEQ multiplex PCR; TCRdb's copy has only in-frame clones and lacks some. The repertoire includes some 65,000 clones, roughly 75% of them detected once, and over 0.4% sits in the top ten. Sample: memory CD4+ T cells from blood. These receptor sequences come from an adult in good health and CMV-seronegative. Some clones in this sample may be carry-over from other donors' samples.

This clone was seen only a few times. This chain links TRBV7-9 with TRBJ1-1; maybe TRBD1 (5 bases). The CDR3 consists of 15 residues. Germline V gene sequence: CDR1 SEHNR, CDR2 FQNEAQ (reference sequence). Trimming pared 7 bases from V and 0 bases from J, leaving 15 bases between. The CDR3, as DNA: TGTGCCAGCATTCGGGGGGACCGCATGAACACTGAAGCTTTCTTT. This sequence encodes CASIRGDRMNTEAFF.

This clone was recorded only once. V gene TRBV7-2 combines with J gene TRBJ1-5, with TRBD1 matching 7 bases. In germline, CDR1 is SGHTA, CDR2 FQGNSA. With 5 bases clipped from V and 3 bases from J, the junction kept 10 bases outside the gene matches. CDR3 length: 16 amino acids. The CDR3 region is CASSPTRTGTNQPQHF. The CDR3 DNA follows: TGTGCCAGCAGCCCGACCCGGACAGGTACCAATCAGCCCCAGCATTTT.

This chain joins TRBV12-5 and TRBJ1-1, with D tentatively TRBD1 (6 bases). V was shortened by 0 bases and J by 5 bases, with 10 bases between the two germline ends. The CDR3 runs to 14 residues. Looked up from germline, CDR1 is LGHNT and CDR2 is FRNRAP. In DNA form, the CDR3 reads TGTGCTAGTGGTTTGGTACAGGGCGGAACTGAAGCTTTCTTT. This codes for CASGLVQGGTEAFF.

Remarks on this clone: One end of the junction does not line up with germline, which may come from a read error. This chain connects TRBV6-1 to TRBJ2-5; TRBD2 might be the D (5 bases). Germline V CDR1 and CDR2: MNHNS, SASEGT. This CDR3 has 14 residues. DNA for the CDR3: TGTGCCAGCAGTGTTAGAGGGAGCCAAAAGACCCAGTACTTC. This encodes CASSVRGSQKTQYF.

The V call is TRBV30, the J call TRBJ2-2, with D possibly TRBD2 on 6 matching bases. Germline loops: CDR1 GTSNPN, CDR2 SVGIG (reference sequence). This CDR3 has 21 residues. V lost 3 bases and J 0 bases, leaving 29 bases between the germline ends. The CDR3 DNA is TGTGCCTGGAGGGTGGCCCGGAGTACCGGGTTGGGGGGAACGAACACCGGGGAGCTGTTTTTT. This gives the protein CAWRVARSTGLGGTNTGELFF.

V gene TRBV19 combines with J gene TRBJ1-2; weak D call: TRBD1 (5 bases). V was pared by 7 bases and J by 5 bases, with 20 bases between. This CDR3 spans 15 amino acids. Germline V gene lookup returns CDR1 LNHDA and CDR2 SQIVND (reference sequence). The CDR3 DNA reads TGTGCCAGTATGGAGCCGGGACGTAATTTTTATGGCTACACCTTC. This codes for CASMEPGRNFYGYTF.

The chain recombines TRBV5-5 with TRBJ1-3, with a possible D match to TRBD1 (5 bases). V dropped 2 bases and J dropped 0 bases, with 12 bases sitting between them. The CDR3 has 16 amino acids. Germline assignment: CDR1 SGHKS and CDR2 YYEKEE (reference sequence). DNA of the CDR3: TGTGCCAGCAGCTTTAACAGGCCTAACTCTGGAAACACCATATATTTT. Its protein is CASSFNRPNSGNTIYF.

The V gene is TRBV13, the J gene TRBJ2-4, with D tentatively TRBD1 (5 bases). V was shortened by 5 bases and J by 0 bases, with 20 bases between the two germline ends. Per germline, CDR1 PRHDT and CDR2 FYEKMQ (reference sequence). The CDR3 totals 18 residues. DNA of the CDR3: TGTGCCAGCAGCCCGCGCCTGACAGAGCCCCTAGCCAAAAACATTCAGTACTTC. Its translation: CASSPRLTEPLAKNIQYF.

This clone was seen only a few times. This chain's CDR3 is CASSLGRGGTVSYEQYF. CDR3 coding DNA: TGTGCCAGCAGCTTAGGGAGGGGAGGGACAGTCTCCTACGAGCAGTACTTC. This chain uses TRBV11-3 with TRBJ2-7, with D perhaps assigned TRBD1 or TRBD2 (7 bases each). The CDR3 runs to 17 residues. From germline, CDR1 is SGHNT and CDR2 YENEEA. V was trimmed by 1 base and J by 0 bases, leaving 16 bases between them.

This chain uses TRBV2 with TRBJ2-5; tentatively, D is TRBD2 (6 bases). Between the trimmed V and J ends, which lost 7 bases and 5 bases, there was a span of 17 bases. This CDR3 has 14 residues. Germline values: CDR1 SNHLY, CDR2 FYNNEI. In nucleotides, the CDR3 is TGTGCCAGCACCGGGACTCGTGCCGTGGAGACCCAGTACTTC. It translates to CASTGTRAVETQYF.

The rearrangement joins TRBV14 to TRBJ1-2; D might be TRBD1 (5 bases). Germline V lookup: CDR1 SGHDN, CDR2 FVKESK. The CDR3 extends over 11 amino acids. Between the trimmed V and J ends, which lost 1 base and 13 bases, there was a span of 10 bases. The CDR3 DNA reads TGTGCCAGCAGCCAAGGGTGGAGGGGCACCTTC. Translation gives CASSQGWRGTF.

CDR3 nucleotides: TGCGCCAGCAGCCAAGGAGGCCTACTGAACACTGAAGCTTTCTTT. Its protein product is CASSQGGLLNTEAFF. The V gene is TRBV4-1, the J gene TRBJ1-1; D gene uncertain. CDR1 and CDR2 (germline): MGHRA, YSYEKL. The CDR3 has 15 residues. Trimming stripped 1 base from V and 0 bases from J, with 9 bases between.